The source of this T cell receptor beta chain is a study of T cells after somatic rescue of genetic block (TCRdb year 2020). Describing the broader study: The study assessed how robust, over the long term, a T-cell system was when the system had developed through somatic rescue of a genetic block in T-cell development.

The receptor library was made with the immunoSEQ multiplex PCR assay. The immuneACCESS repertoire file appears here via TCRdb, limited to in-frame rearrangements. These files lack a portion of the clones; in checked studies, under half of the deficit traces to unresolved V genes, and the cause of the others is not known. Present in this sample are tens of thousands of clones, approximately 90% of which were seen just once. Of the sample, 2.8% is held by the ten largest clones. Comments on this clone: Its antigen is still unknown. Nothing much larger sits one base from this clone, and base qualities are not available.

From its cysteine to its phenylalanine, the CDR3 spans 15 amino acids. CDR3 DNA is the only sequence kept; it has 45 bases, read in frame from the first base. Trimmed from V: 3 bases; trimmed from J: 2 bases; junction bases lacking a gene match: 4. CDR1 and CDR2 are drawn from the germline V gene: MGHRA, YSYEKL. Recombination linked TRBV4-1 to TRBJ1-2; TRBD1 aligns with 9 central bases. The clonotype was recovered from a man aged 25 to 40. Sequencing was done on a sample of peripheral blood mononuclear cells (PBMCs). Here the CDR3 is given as CASSQGQGMNYGYTF. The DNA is TGCGCCAGCAGCCAGGGACAGGGTATGAACTATGGCTACACCTTC.